This T cell receptor beta chain was sequenced during a study of beta chain features in type 1 diabetes. Study-level results: People with Type 1 diabetes carried modestly yet significantly shorter TCRB CDR3s in all four CD4+ subsets.

The investigators reverse transcribed all of the isolated RNA, so they sequenced expressed TCRB transcripts. Sequencing was performed with immunoSEQ multiplex PCR; in TCRdb, only in-frame clones are kept and a portion is missing. This sample has roughly 340,000 clones, with around an eighth found just once. This clone came up a few times. What it binds is not known. Germline V gene lookup returns CDR1 SGHAT and CDR2 FQNNGV. The CDR3 covers 15 residues. V lost 5 bases to trimming and J lost 3 bases, with 14 bases between them. The source of this sequence is a young woman with type 1 diabetes. Sample: naive CD4+ T cells from blood. The chain joins TRBV11-2 to TRBJ1-5; D gene unclear. This CDR3 is CASSAGGRYNQPQHF. CDR3 sequence (DNA): TGTGCCAGCAGCGCGGGAGGTAGATACAATCAGCCCCAGCATTTT.